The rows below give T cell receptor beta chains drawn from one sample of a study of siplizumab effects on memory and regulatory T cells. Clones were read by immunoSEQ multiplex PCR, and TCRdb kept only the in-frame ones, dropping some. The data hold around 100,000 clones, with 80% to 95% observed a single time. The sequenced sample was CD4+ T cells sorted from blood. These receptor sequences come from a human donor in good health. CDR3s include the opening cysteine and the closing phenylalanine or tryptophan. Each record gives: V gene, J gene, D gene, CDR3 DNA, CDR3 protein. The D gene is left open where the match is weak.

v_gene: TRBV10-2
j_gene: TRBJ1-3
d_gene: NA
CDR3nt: TGCGCCAGCAGTGAGGGGCAGGGTACAAACACCATATATTTT
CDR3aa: CASSEGQGTNTIYF

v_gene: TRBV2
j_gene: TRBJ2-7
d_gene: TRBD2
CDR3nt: TGTGCCAGCACAACGCATGGGACTAGCGGCTACGAGCAGTACTTC
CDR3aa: CASTTHGTSGYEQYF

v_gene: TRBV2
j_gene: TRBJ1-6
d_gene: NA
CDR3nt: TGTGCCAGCAGACTGAATCCGGGTCTCAATTCACCCCTCCACTTT
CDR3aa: CASRLNPGLNSPLHF

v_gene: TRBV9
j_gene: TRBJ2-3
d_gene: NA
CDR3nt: TGTGCCAGCAGCGTAAGTAGCACAGATACGCAGTATTTT
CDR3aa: CASSVSSTDTQYF

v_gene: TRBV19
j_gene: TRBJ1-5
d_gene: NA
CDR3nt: TGTGCCAGTGGGGAGGGAGGATATAGCAATCAGCCCCAGCATTTT
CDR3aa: CASGEGGYSNQPQHF

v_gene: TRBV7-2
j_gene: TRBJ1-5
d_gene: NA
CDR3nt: TGTGCCAGCAGCTTAGATGCAGGACAGAGGCAGCATTTT
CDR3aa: CASSLDAGQRQHF

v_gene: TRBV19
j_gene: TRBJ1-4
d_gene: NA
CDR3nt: TGTGCCAGTAGTGTTCAGGGAGGAAATGAAAAACTGTTTTTT
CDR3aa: CASSVQGGNEKLFF

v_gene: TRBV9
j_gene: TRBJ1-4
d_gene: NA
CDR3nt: TGTGCCAGCAGCGTAGCTGGGGGGGTTGGGACGGCGTATGAAAAACTGTTTTTT
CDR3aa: CASSVAGGVGTAYEKLFF

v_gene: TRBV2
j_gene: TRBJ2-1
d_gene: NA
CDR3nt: TGTGCCAGCAGTGTCAATACCGTCTCCTACAATGAGCAGTTCTTC
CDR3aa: CASSVNTVSYNEQFF

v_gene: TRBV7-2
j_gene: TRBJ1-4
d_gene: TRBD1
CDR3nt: TGTGCCTGCAAATTGGGACAGAATGAAAAACTGTTTTTT
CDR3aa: CACKLGQNEKLFF

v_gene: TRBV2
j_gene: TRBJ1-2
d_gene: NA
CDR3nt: TGTGCCAGCAGTGAATACCGGGGGAGGGGGTCATCAGGGACGGAAGGCTACACCTTC
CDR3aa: CASSEYRGRGSSGTEGYTF

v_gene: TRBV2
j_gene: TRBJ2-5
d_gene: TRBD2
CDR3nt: TGTGCCAGCAAGAGTGGACTAGCGGGGGGTACACAAGAGACCCAGTACTTC
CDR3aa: CASKSGLAGGTQETQYF

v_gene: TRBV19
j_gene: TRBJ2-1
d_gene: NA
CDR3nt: TGTGCCAGTAGCGGTGGCTCTAGCCCCCATGAGCAGTTCTTC
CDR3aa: CASSGGSSPHEQFF

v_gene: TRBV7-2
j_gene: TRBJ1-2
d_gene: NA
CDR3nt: TGTGCCAGCAGCTTAGCGTCGCCAGTATATGGCTACACCTTC
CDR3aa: CASSLASPVYGYTF

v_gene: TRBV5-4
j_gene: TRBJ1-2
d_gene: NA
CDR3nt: TGTGCCAGCAGTCGGGGGGGTGACGCTAACTATGGCTACACCTTC
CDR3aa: CASSRGGDANYGYTF

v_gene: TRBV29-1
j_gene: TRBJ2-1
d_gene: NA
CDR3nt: TGCAGCGTATCCAGGAATGAGCAGTTCTTC
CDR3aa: CSVSRNEQFF

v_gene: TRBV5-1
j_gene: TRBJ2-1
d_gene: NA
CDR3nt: TGCGCCAGCAGCTTAGGCACCTACAATGAGCAGTTCTTC
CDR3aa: CASSLGTYNEQFF